This TCR beta chain comes out of a study of T cells in Graves' hyperthyroidism and ophthalmopathy. Study context: Specimen type is peripheral blood, collected at initial diagnosis prior to any treatment.

Lactation, pregnancy, other autoimmune disease or uncontrolled infection led to exclusion of patients. The CDR3 is 13 amino acids. The ends lost 10 bases at V and 2 bases at J; junction bases unmatched: 7. CDR1 LNHDA and CDR2 SQIVND come from the germline V gene (reference sequence). RNA transcripts served as the template for amplifying TCR beta CDR3 regions. The primer set for the first-round RT-PCR of the TCR CDR3 was HTBI. MiXCR was run by TCRdb on the multiplex PCR reads, yielding one entry per CDR3 protein. The table lists around 700,000 distinct CDR3 sequences, roughly 20% of them singletons. The TCR originated in a woman aged 45-60 years with Graves' hyperthyroidism that later progressed to Graves' ophthalmopathy. The gene calls are TRBV19 and TRBJ1-2; 7 nucleotides align to TRBD1. Sequencing was performed on blood. The CDR3 region has the DNA TGTGCCACTAGACAGGGCCTAAACTATGGCTACACCTTC. It encodes CATRQGLNYGYTF.